These 20 T cell receptor beta chains were sequenced from one sample in a study of control samples from healthy donors and cancer patients (TCRdb year 2020). Receptor amplification or capture employed the immunoSEQ multiplex PCR assay. TCRdb took this table from immuneACCESS and kept in-frame rearrangements with V and J called. Such tables lack part of the clones; where checked against another copy, unresolved V genes explain under half of the gap, and the rest is unexplained. Present in this sample are 150,000 to 200,000 clones, roughly nine tenths of which were seen just once. About 1.4% of the sample is held by the ten biggest clonotypes. The sequencing input was blood. The receptor set was obtained from a woman aged 25 to 45 in good health.

About this clone: The same CDR3 can be traced to other DNA sequences in this sample. The gene calls are TRBV13 and TRBJ2-3; no reliable D call. The CDR3 is made up of 12 amino acids. Trimming stripped 0 bases from V and 4 bases from J, with 2 bases between. Looked up from germline, CDR1 is PRHDT and CDR2 is FYEKMQ (reference sequence). CDR3 amino acids: CASSLGADTQYF. The CDR3 DNA sequence: TGTGCCAGCAGCTTAGGAGCAGATACGCAGTATTTT.

Details on this clone: Other DNA sequences from this sample encode an identical CDR3 as well. V gene TRBV4-1 combines with J gene TRBJ1-2, with 8 bases fitting TRBD1. CDR3 length: 13 amino acids. Trimming took 1 base from V and 5 from J; bases not matched to a gene: 0. Germline V gene sequence: CDR1 MGHRA, CDR2 YSYEKL. The CDR3: CASSQGQGYGYTF. The CDR3 DNA reads as TGCGCCAGCAGCCAAGGACAGGGGTATGGCTACACCTTC.

This sequence joins TRBV2 and TRBJ2-1, with TRBD1 matching 9 bases. The CDR3 sequence is 16 residues long. Germline values: CDR1 SNHLY, CDR2 FYNNEI. V shed 6 bases and J 3 bases; nucleotides not matched to a gene: 9. This CDR3 is CASRADRDRVYNEQFF. The CDR3 region has the DNA TGTGCCAGCAGAGCGGACCGGGACAGGGTCTACAATGAGCAGTTCTTC.

The gene calls are TRBV7-8 and TRBJ2-5; 14 bases fit TRBD2. The V gene's germline CDR1 is SGHVS and CDR2 FQNEAQ. The J segment lost 3 bases and the V segment lost 1 base, leaving 4 bases of the junction unmatched. This CDR3 has 17 amino acids. This CDR3 reads CASSLGLAGGPEETQYF. The CDR3 bases are TGTGCCAGCAGCTTAGGACTAGCGGGAGGGCCCGAAGAGACCCAGTACTTC.

About this clone: A read error may account for a junction end that differs from germline. The rearrangement joins TRBV18 to TRBJ1-6; a weak D match, TRBD1 (5 bases). This CDR3 region has 13 residues. Germline values: CDR1 KGHSH, CDR2 LQKENI. For the CDR3, the DNA is TGTGCCAGCTGGGACTCCTATAATTCACCCCTTCACTTT. This sequence encodes CASWDSYNSPLHF.

V is TRBV5-4 and J is TRBJ2-7; D call uncertain. This CDR3 spans 14 amino acids. The germline CDR1 and CDR2 sequences are SGHNT and YYREEE (reference sequence). The V gene lost 0 bases and the J gene lost 0 bases, with 7 bases spanning the gap. The CDR3, as DNA: TGTGCCAGCAGCTTGGGGTTTAGCTCCTACGAGCAGTACTTC. This encodes CASSLGFSSYEQYF.

J is TRBJ2-7 and V is TRBV12-3 or TRBV12-4; D is possibly TRBD2 (6 bases). The CDR3 extends over 12 amino acids. Between the trimmed V and J ends, which lost 2 bases and 6 bases, there was a span of 8 bases. DNA for the CDR3: TGTGCCAGCAGTTTATCCGGGGGCGAGCAGTACTTC. Amino acids: CASSLSGGEQYF.

The rearrangement joins TRBV28 to TRBJ2-3; 7 positions agree with TRBD2. Germline CDR1 reads MDHEN; CDR2 reads SYDVKM. The CDR3 is made up of 15 amino acids. The V segment lost 3 bases and the J segment 0 bases; nucleotides outside the gene matches: 3. This chain's CDR3 is CASSFGSGSTDTQYF. The DNA for the CDR3 is TGTGCCAGCAGTTTCGGTAGCGGGAGCACAGATACGCAGTATTTT.

This clone was found once. The CDR3 DNA is TGTGCCAGCAGCGTAGACGGCAGGGGGCACTACGAGCAGTACTTC. Protein: CASSVDGRGHYEQYF. V and J are TRBV9 and TRBJ2-7; 8 bases agree with TRBD1. CDR3 length: 15 residues. CDR1 is SGDLS, CDR2 YYNGEE, per germline. V shed 0 bases, J shed 3 bases, and the junction held 5 bases outside the gene matches.

The chain has TRBV18 and TRBJ2-2; the D gene is possibly TRBD2 (6 bases). Germline V CDR1 and CDR2: KGHSH, LQKENI. The CDR3 is 16 residues long. V was shortened by 6 bases and J by 0 bases, with 14 bases between the two germline ends. The CDR3 protein is CASSPWGGANTGELFF. CDR3 nucleotides: TGTGCCAGCTCCCCCTGGGGCGGGGCGAACACCGGGGAGCTGTTTTTT.

In this sample, this clone turned up a few times. The V and J genes are TRBV7-9 and TRBJ1-1; TRBD1 agrees at 8 bases. The CDR3 is 13 residues long. Germline CDR1 reads SEHNR; CDR2 reads FQNEAQ (reference sequence). The ends lost 4 bases at V and 3 bases at J; junction bases unmatched: 1. CDR3 amino acids: CASSWDRHTEAFF. CDR3 nucleotides: TGTGCCAGCAGCTGGGACAGGCACACTGAAGCTTTCTTT. The variable domain in full, with the rest retrieved from reference TRBV7-9 and TRBJ1-1, is DTGVSQNPRHKITKRGQNVTFRCDPISEHNRLYWYRQTLGQGPEFLTYFQNEAQLEKSRLLSDRFSAERPKGSFSTLEIQRTEQGDSAMYLCASSWDRHTEAFFGQGTRLTVV.

The V call is TRBV28, the J call TRBJ2-7; D call uncertain. The germline V gene encodes CDR1 MDHEN and CDR2 SYDVKM. CDR3 length: 12 residues. The V end lost 4 bases, the J end lost 4 bases, and 8 bases lay between the germline ends. This CDR3 reads CASSSQSYEQYF. The CDR3 region has the DNA TGTGCCAGCAGTTCGCAATCTTACGAGCAGTACTTC.

This chain links TRBV4-2 with TRBJ1-1; D is unclear. Trimming removed 1 base from V and 1 base from J, with 4 bases in between. The germline CDR1 and CDR2 sequences are LGHNA and YNFKEQ. The CDR3 has 13 amino acids. CDR3 sequence (DNA): TGTGCCAGCAGCCAAGGGGGGAACACTGAAGCTTTCTTT. Translation gives CASSQGGNTEAFF.

The chain has TRBV19 and TRBJ2-3; D is unclear. This CDR3 is built from 13 residues. The V gene's germline CDR1 is LNHDA and CDR2 SQIVND (reference sequence). Trimming removed 2 bases at V and 2 bases at J, with 5 bases between. The DNA for the CDR3 is TGTGCCAGTAGTATACCCCCCACAGATACGCAGTATTTT. Encoded protein: CASSIPPTDTQYF.

The chain has TRBV18 and TRBJ1-1; D is undetermined. CDR3 size: 15 residues. Trimming took 1 base from V and 0 from J, leaving 9 bases between them. Germline values: CDR1 KGHSH, CDR2 LQKENI. The CDR3 loop is CASSPLRRMNTEAFF. In DNA form, the CDR3 reads TGTGCCAGCTCACCACTACGACGGATGAACACTGAAGCTTTCTTT.

This chain connects TRBV27 to TRBJ2-7; D gene unclear. Germline CDR1 reads MNHEY; CDR2 reads SMNVEV (reference sequence). The CDR3 spans 14 residues. The V and J ends lost 3 bases and 2 bases respectively, with 11 bases between them. CDR3 residues: CASSLLGRPYEQYF. The DNA for the CDR3 is TGTGCCAGCAGTTTGTTAGGCAGACCCTACGAGCAGTACTTC.

For this clone: Additional DNA sequences in this sample encode the identical CDR3. The V call is TRBV6-6, the J call TRBJ2-1; 15 bases line up with TRBD2. With V trimmed by 2 bases and J by 7 bases, 0 bases remained unmatched. CDR1 and CDR2 (germline): MNHNY, SVGAGI (reference sequence). CDR3 size: 15 residues. The CDR3, as DNA: TGTGCCAGCAGTTACGGGACTAGCGGGGGGAATGAGCAGTTCTTC. It is translated as CASSYGTSGGNEQFF.

The rearrangement links TRBV7-9 to TRBJ1-2; the match to TRBD1 covers 7 bases. Trimming took 1 base from V and 0 from J; bases not matched to a gene: 2. Germline lookup yields CDR1 SEHNR and CDR2 FQNEAQ (reference sequence). This CDR3 comprises 15 residues. This chain's CDR3 is CASSLEGAPNYGYTF. CDR3 in DNA: TGTGCCAGCAGCTTAGAGGGGGCCCCTAACTATGGCTACACCTTC.

The chain employs TRBV5-1 and TRBJ1-2, with a possible D match to TRBD1 (5 bases). Germline CDR1 is SGHRS and CDR2 is YFSETQ. V was pared by 1 base and J by 6 bases, with 10 bases between. The CDR3 extends over 13 amino acids. CDR3 bases: TGCGCCAGCAGCTTGCAGGGAGGCGATGGCTACACCTTC. This translates into CASSLQGGDGYTF.

V is TRBV6-1 and J is TRBJ1-2, with unresolved D. The V end lost 1 base, the J end lost 5 bases, and 11 bases lay between the germline ends. CDR3 length: 14 amino acids. Per the germline V gene, CDR1 is MNHNS and CDR2 is SASEGT. The CDR3 sequence: CASSEGQGWYGYTF. The CDR3 bases are TGTGCCAGCAGTGAAGGTCAAGGGTGGTATGGCTACACCTTC.